What follows are 8 T cell receptor beta chains derived from one specimen sequenced in a study of blood T cell repertoires in COVID-19. Repertoires were generated with immunoSEQ multiplex PCR, while TCRdb's copy carries only in-frame clones and drops some. The sample records a few hundred thousand clones, around 85% being singletons. The sequencing sample was made of PBMCs or T cells enriched from blood (not recorded which). The receptors derive from a woman in her 30s who had recovered from COVID-19.

V and J are TRBV14 and TRBJ1-1, with TRBD1 identical over 7 bases. CDR1 SGHDN and CDR2 FVKESK come from the germline V gene. This CDR3 has 13 residues. V was pared by 1 base and J by 7 bases, with 3 bases of the junction left unmatched. CDR3 sequence reads: CASSQGGGFEAFF. Written as DNA, the CDR3 is TGTGCCAGCAGCCAAGGAGGGGGCTTTGAAGCTTTCTTT.

This sequence joins TRBV5-1 and TRBJ2-7; a weak D match, TRBD2 (5 bases). Trimming took off 0 bases at V and 1 base at J, with 8 bases between the two ends. CDR1 is SGHRS and CDR2 is YFSETQ in the germline V gene. The CDR3 has 14 amino acids. The CDR3 nucleotides read TGCGCCAGCAGCTTGGCCCCGGGGTCCTACGAGCAGTACTTC. Its protein product is CASSLAPGSYEQYF.

The rearrangement links TRBV5-1 to TRBJ2-2; D is unresolved. Germline V gene data show CDR1 as SGHRS and CDR2 as YFSETQ. Trimming shortened V by 1 base and J by 1 base, and 17 bases separated the two germline ends. The CDR3 length is 18 residues. The CDR3 reads CASSLRELVRRNTGELFF. The DNA for the CDR3 is TGCGCCAGCAGCTTGCGTGAGTTAGTCCGCCGGAACACCGGGGAGCTGTTTTTT.

The sample holds one count of this clone. The chain joins TRBV10-3 to TRBJ1-5; D is perhaps TRBD1 (6 bases). Germline CDR1 is ENHRY and CDR2 is SYGVKD. The CDR3 sequence is 16 residues long. Trimming pared 7 bases from V and 1 base from J, leaving 17 bases between. The CDR3 is CAIMAGGGKSNQPQHF. The CDR3 DNA is TGTGCCATCATGGCGGGGGGCGGGAAGAGCAATCAGCCCCAGCATTTT.

The chain is built from TRBV10-1 and TRBJ1-1; D unresolved. Deletions cut 1 base from V and 1 base from J, with 7 bases between. Germline CDR1 is WNHNN and CDR2 is SYGVQD (reference sequence). This CDR3 is built from 14 residues. The CDR3 loop reads CASSEFVKNTEAFF. The CDR3 DNA is TGCGCCAGCAGTGAGTTTGTCAAGAACACTGAAGCTTTCTTT.

This chain connects TRBV11-3 to TRBJ2-3, with unresolved D. Deletions cut 8 bases from V and 1 base from J, with 10 bases between. This CDR3 spans 13 amino acids. Germline V lookup: CDR1 SGHNT, CDR2 YENEEA. CDR3 residues: CASSPSGTDTQYF. In DNA form, the CDR3 reads TGTGCCAGCTCCCCCTCGGGCACAGATACGCAGTATTTT.

This clone was detected only once. This sequence joins TRBV7-9 and TRBJ1-4; D is unresolved. CDR1 SEHNR and CDR2 FQNEAQ come from the germline V gene (reference sequence). CDR3 length equals 16 residues. The V end lost 2 bases, the J end lost 3 bases, and 13 bases lay between the germline ends. The CDR3: CASSLIGERPNEKLFF. CDR3 nucleotide sequence: TGTGCCAGCAGCTTAATCGGGGAGAGGCCTAATGAAAAACTGTTTTTT.

The chain carries TRBV7-9 and TRBJ2-5; 12 bases agree with TRBD1. In germline, CDR1 is SEHNR, CDR2 FQNEAQ (reference sequence). Germline trimming cut 5 bases from V and 3 bases from J; bases unmatched to any gene: 7. This CDR3 comprises 16 residues. The CDR3 reads CASSVDGTGGEETQYF. CDR3 in DNA: TGTGCCAGCAGCGTAGATGGGACAGGGGGCGAAGAGACCCAGTACTTC.